This is a list of T cell receptor beta chains from one sample in a study of cytomegalovirus exposure and HLA in healthy donors. The assay was immunoSEQ multiplex PCR, and TCRdb's table has in-frame clones only and misses some. The sample shows under 300,000 clones, around 90% of them seen only once. Material for sequencing was PBMCs. These receptors all stem from a woman in her late teens or twenties in good health and CMV-seronegative. The CDR3 runs from the conserved cysteine through the conserved F or W. The D gene is left open where the match is weak. Where a row states a size, it is once, few, many or the class of an expanded clone; other rows omit it.

TGTGCCAGCAGCCTTCGCGGGGGAGATGAAAAACTGTTTTTT	CASSLRGGDEKLFF	TRBV9	NA	NA	TRBJ1-4
TGTGCCAGCAGCTTAGTACTAGCGGGGTTGAATGAGCAGTTCTTC	CASSLVLAGLNEQFF	TRBV7-9	NA	TRBD2	TRBJ2-1
TGTGCCAGCAGGGACCGGGACTACTCCTACAATGAGCAGTTCTTC	CASRDRDYSYNEQFF	TRBV27	NA	TRBD2	TRBJ2-1
TGTGCCAGCAGGGGGGTACGGGACAGACCTTACGAGCAGTACTTC	CASRGVRDRPYEQYF	TRBV27	NA	TRBD1	TRBJ2-7
TGTGCCAGCAGTGAGCAACTATCTCTGGGAGAGACCCAGTACTTC	CASSEQLSLGETQYF	TRBV6-1	NA	NA	TRBJ2-5
TGCGCCAGCAGCTTGCCAAGGGACTCGGTGTGGAATGAGCAGTTCTTC	CASSLPRDSVWNEQFF	TRBV5-1	NA	NA	TRBJ2-1
TGTGCCAGCAGTTTTTCTGGAGACGGCGTCCAAGAGACCCAGTACTTC	CASSFSGDGVQETQYF	TRBV28	NA	NA	TRBJ2-5
TGTGCCAGCAGTGAGTGGACACCAAACACTGAAGCTTTCTTT	CASSEWTPNTEAFF	TRBV25-1	NA	NA	TRBJ1-1
TGTGCCAGCAGTCCTGCCGGGGGGGGTTTCGAGCAGTACTTC	CASSPAGGGFEQYF	TRBV28	NA	TRBD2	TRBJ2-7
TGTGCCAGCAGTTTATTGACTAGCAATGAGCAGTTCTTC	CASSLLTSNEQFF	TRBV27	NA	NA	TRBJ2-1
TGTGCCAGCAGCTCCCGGGACAGGGGGCCTGGCACTGAAGCTTTCTTT	CASSSRDRGPGTEAFF	TRBV13	NA	TRBD1	TRBJ1-1
TGTGCCAGCAGCGCAACACCTAGCGGGGCAAGCACAGATACGCAGTATTTT	CASSATPSGASTDTQYF	TRBV28	once	TRBD2	TRBJ2-3
TGTGCCAGCAGCGTAGGTGGACTTGGACAGGCTGCAGATACGCAGTATTTT	CASSVGGLGQAADTQYF	TRBV9	NA	TRBD1	TRBJ2-3
TGTGCCAGCAGCCCGGCGGGGGGGCTCTACAATGAGCAGTTCTTC	CASSPAGGLYNEQFF	TRBV5-6	NA	TRBD2	TRBJ2-1
TGTGCCAGCAGCTTAGGCACCGAGGGAGTACGGTATGGCTACACCTTC	CASSLGTEGVRYGYTF	TRBV5-4	NA	NA	TRBJ1-2
TGTGCCAGCAGCCTAAGGGGTAGCGGGTTGGAAGAGACCCAGTACTTC	CASSLRGSGLEETQYF	TRBV28	NA	TRBD2	TRBJ2-5
TGTGCCAGCAGTGAGTTGGGACAGGGCGGCTACAGGGATGGCTACACCTTC	CASSELGQGGYRDGYTF	TRBV6-1	once	TRBD1	TRBJ1-2
TGTGCCATCAGTGAGGACAGCCTACAGGAGCAGTACTTC	CAISEDSLQEQYF	TRBV10-3	NA	NA	TRBJ2-7
TGTGCCAGCAGCTTAAGTCCGCGGGGCCTCGGGCACACCGGGGAGCTGTTTTTT	CASSLSPRGLGHTGELFF	TRBV7-3	NA	NA	TRBJ2-2
TGTGCCAGCAGTGCTAGCGCGACCGGGGAGCTGTTTTTT	CASSASATGELFF	TRBV6-4	NA	NA	TRBJ2-2
TGTGCCAGCAGTATCTATCTCGGGACAGAGGGTGAGCATTTT	CASSIYLGTEGEHF	TRBV28	NA	TRBD1	TRBJ1-5
TGCGCCAGCAGCCGGACTGCAAACACTGAAGCTTTCTTT	CASSRTANTEAFF	TRBV4-3	NA	NA	TRBJ1-1
TGTGCCAGCAGCGTAACTTTAGCGGGGCGGGGCGATACGCAGTATTTT	CASSVTLAGRGDTQYF	TRBV9	once	TRBD2	TRBJ2-3
TGTGCCAGTAGCATTTCGCCTGGACGGGGTTCCTCCTACGAGCAGTACTTC	CASSISPGRGSSYEQYF	TRBV19	NA	NA	TRBJ2-7
TGTGCCAGCAGCCAAGTGGTAGGGGGCTCTTATCAGCCCCAGCATTTT	CASSQVVGGSYQPQHF	TRBV4-2	NA	TRBD1	TRBJ1-5
TGTGCCAGCAGCTTGGTGACAGGGGGTGACGAGCAGTACTTC	CASSLVTGGDEQYF	TRBV5-4	NA	TRBD1	TRBJ2-7
TGTGCCAGCAGTTACTCGTGGGGGGGTGAGACCCAGTACTTC	CASSYSWGGETQYF	TRBV6-7	NA	TRBD2	TRBJ2-5
TGTGCCAGCAGCTTCCCAGGGGCAAATAATTCACCCCTCCACTTT	CASSFPGANNSPLHF	TRBV7-2	NA	NA	TRBJ1-6
TGTGCCAGCAGTACCGGGACTAGCAAAAAAGAGACCCAGTACTTC	CASSTGTSKKETQYF	TRBV27	once	TRBD2	TRBJ2-5
TGTGCCAGCAGTCAACAGGGGACCTTCAATCAGCCCCAGCATTTT	CASSQQGTFNQPQHF	TRBV6-6	NA	TRBD1	TRBJ1-5
TGTGCCAGCAGCTCGGTGTATGTACGGACTGAAGCTTTCTTT	CASSSVYVRTEAFF	TRBV6-5	once	NA	TRBJ1-1
TGTGCCAGCAGTGCTAGCGGGGGTTACAATGAGCAGTTCTTC	CASSASGGYNEQFF	TRBV2	NA	TRBD2	TRBJ2-1
TGTGCCAGTAGTGCGGCAGGGACCTACGAGCAGTACTTC	CASSAAGTYEQYF	TRBV19	few	NA	TRBJ2-7
TGTGCCAGCAGTTCGGTCTTGAATGAAAAACTGTTTTTT	CASSSVLNEKLFF	TRBV28	once	NA	TRBJ1-4
TGTGCCAGTAGCCTACGGGACAGGGAGACCGAAAAACTGTTTTTT	CASSLRDRETEKLFF	TRBV19	NA	TRBD1	TRBJ1-4
TGTGCCAGCAGTTTTGGACAGGGTGCATACAATGAGCAGTTCTTC	CASSFGQGAYNEQFF	TRBV27	NA	TRBD1	TRBJ2-1
TGTGCCAGCAGTCCTACCCAGCGGGGGTACAATGAGCAGTTCTTC	CASSPTQRGYNEQFF	TRBV28	NA	TRBD2	TRBJ2-1
TGTGCCAGCAGCTTACAGGGGGCTCCTACCTATGGCTACACCTTC	CASSLQGAPTYGYTF	TRBV7-9	once	TRBD1	TRBJ1-2
TGTGCCAGCAGTCCCCAGGGTCTAGCGGGGGGGCCTTACGAGCAGTTCTTC	CASSPQGLAGGPYEQFF	TRBV28	NA	TRBD2	TRBJ2-1
TGTGCCAGCAGTTTAGCGGGACAGGCGAATGGCTACACCTTC	CASSLAGQANGYTF	TRBV28	NA	TRBD1	TRBJ1-2
TGTGCCAGCAGTTACGGGGCGAGCTCCTACGAGCAGTACTTC	CASSYGASSYEQYF	TRBV6-6	NA	NA	TRBJ2-7
TGCGCCAGCAGTGAGGCCGGGATGGCCCAGCATTTT	CASSEAGMAQHF	TRBV10-1	few	NA	TRBJ1-5
TGCGCCAGCAGCCAAGACCTGACAGGGGGCAATCACGAGCAGTACTTC	CASSQDLTGGNHEQYF	TRBV4-3	NA	TRBD1	TRBJ2-7
TGTGCCAGCTCACCGCAGGCCACCCAACAAGAGACCCAGTACTTC	CASSPQATQQETQYF	TRBV18	once	NA	TRBJ2-5
TGTGCCAGCAGCTCGGGACTGGCGAGTGGGGAGCTGTTTTTT	CASSSGLASGELFF	TRBV11-2	NA	NA	TRBJ2-2
TGTGCCAAACCTTGGGGAGCATCATACCAAAAAGAGACCCAGTACTTC	CAKPWGASYQKETQYF	TRBV27	once	NA	TRBJ2-5
TGTGCCAGCAGCTTAGTAGCGGGGGGCCAGTACGAGCAGTACTTC	CASSLVAGGQYEQYF	TRBV7-2	NA	TRBD2	TRBJ2-7
TGTGCCAGCAACGCAGGGTTAGGGACCGGGGAGCTGTTTTTT	CASNAGLGTGELFF	TRBV6-5	once	NA	TRBJ2-2
TGTGCCAGCAGTCCCGGGACTAGCCCAGAGACCCAGTACTTC	CASSPGTSPETQYF	TRBV27	NA	TRBD2	TRBJ2-5
TGCGCCAGCAGCTTCGGGACTAGCGGGGGAGACATTCAGTACTTC	CASSFGTSGGDIQYF	TRBV5-1	NA	TRBD2	TRBJ2-4
TGTGCCAGCAGTGAATACCCACAGGGGATGTACGAGCAGTACTTC	CASSEYPQGMYEQYF	TRBV6-1	NA	TRBD1	TRBJ2-7
TGTGCCAGTAGTATAATACGGACTTACGACAGGGCGAACACTGAAGCTTTCTTT	CASSIIRTYDRANTEAFF	TRBV19	NA	TRBD1	TRBJ1-1